A selection of T cell receptor beta chains follows, all from one sample in a study of identical twins. TCRdb independently ran MiXCR on the 5' RACE reads; one entry per CDR3 protein. The data show approximately 600,000 distinct CDR3 sequences, 7.5% to 10% seen once. The same specimen was also included in a second study, on yellow fever vaccine responses in identical twins.

Source material: PBMCs. These receptors came from a woman aged 18-29 years in good health. The CDR3 runs from the conserved cysteine through the conserved F or W. Each record gives: clone size, D gene, J gene, V gene, CDR3 protein, CDR3 DNA. A D gene is named only where the DNA matches it firmly. Clone size, where shown, is once, few, many, or a class for clones that have expanded.

few,-,TRBJ2-5,TRBV20-1,CSARRLDGSLGQYF,TGCAGTGCTAGGCGCTTGGATGGTTCCCTTGGCCAGTACTTC
-,-,TRBJ2-3,TRBV6-1,CASSPLSTDTQYF,TGTGCCAGCAGCCCTCTCAGCACAGATACGCAGTATTTT
many,-,TRBJ2-2,TRBV5-1,CASSLTSLGTGELFF,TGCGCCAGCAGCTTGACTAGCCTGGGGACCGGGGAGCTGTTTTTT
many,TRBD1,TRBJ2-7,TRBV28,CASSLFRDRGPLSLYEQYF,TGTGCCAGCAGTTTGTTTAGGGACAGAGGCCCATTGAGTCTCTACGAGCAGTACTTC
few,-,TRBJ2-1,TRBV5-1,CASSFVPYNEQFF,TGCGCCAGCAGCTTCGTTCCGTACAATGAGCAGTTCTTC
-,-,TRBJ1-1,TRBV20-1,CSARLHSTDTEAFF,TGCAGTGCTAGACTTCACAGTACGGACACTGAAGCTTTCTTT
many,TRBD1,TRBJ2-7,TRBV29-1,CSVGGQGIEQYF,TGCAGCGTTGGAGGACAGGGGATCGAGCAGTACTTC
many,TRBD2,TRBJ2-5,TRBV24-1,CATSDPERRTSGQETQYF,TGTGCCACCAGTGATCCCGAGCGACGGACTAGCGGACAAGAGACCCAGTACTTC
many,-,TRBJ2-7,TRBV6-2/TRBV6-3,CASSPSTYEQYF,TGTGCCAGCAGTCCCTCTACCTACGAGCAGTACTTC
few,-,TRBJ1-1,TRBV29-1,CSVLVSGGFTEAFF,TGCAGCGTTCTTGTGTCGGGGGGCTTCACTGAAGCTTTCTTT
few,TRBD2,TRBJ2-3,TRBV4-1,CASSQRTSAIDTQYF,TGCGCCAGCAGCCAAAGGACTAGTGCGATAGATACGCAGTATTTT
many,TRBD1,TRBJ1-5,TRBV28,CASTVSGGYQPQHF,TGTGCCAGCACTGTCTCAGGGGGCTATCAGCCCCAGCATTTT
many,-,TRBJ2-5,TRBV29-1,CSVEDLAEETQYF,TGCAGCGTTGAAGATCTGGCAGAAGAGACCCAGTACTTC
-,TRBD1,TRBJ1-2,TRBV29-1,CSVEDPHRTGAYGYTF,TGCAGCGTTGAAGATCCACACCGGACAGGGGCCTATGGCTACACCTTC
-,-,TRBJ2-7,TRBV27,CASKGVSSYEQYF,TGTGCCAGCAAGGGGGTGAGCTCCTACGAGCAGTACTTC
few,-,TRBJ2-7,TRBV27,CASSLSWGSANEQYF,TGTGCCAGCAGTTTATCCTGGGGTAGCGCTAACGAGCAGTACTTC
once,TRBD2,TRBJ2-1,TRBV7-2,CASSLAAWSSGRAYNEQFF,TGTGCCAGCAGCTTAGCGGCATGGTCTAGCGGGAGGGCTTACAATGAGCAGTTCTTC
-,-,TRBJ2-7,TRBV10-3,CAISESFGVSATEQYF,TGTGCCATCAGTGAGTCGTTTGGTGTATCTGCTACCGAGCAGTACTTC
few,-,TRBJ1-1,TRBV6-6,CASREDRNTEAFF,TGTGCCAGCAGAGAGGACAGGAACACTGAAGCTTTCTTT
few,TRBD1,TRBJ1-2,TRBV20-1,CSGWPGQGTYGYTF,TGCAGTGGCTGGCCGGGACAGGGAACCTATGGCTACACCTTC
many,TRBD2,TRBJ2-1,TRBV6-2/TRBV6-3,CASRRLAGAYEQFF,TGTGCCAGCAGGAGACTAGCGGGAGCGTATGAGCAGTTCTTC
-,-,TRBJ1-5,TRBV20-1,CSANIENQPQHF,TGCAGTGCAAATATCGAAAATCAGCCCCAGCATTTT
few,TRBD2,TRBJ2-3,TRBV7-2,CASSSREKIPDTQYF,TGTGCCAGCAGCTCGCGGGAGAAGATCCCAGATACGCAGTATTTT
-,TRBD2,TRBJ2-2,TRBV5-6,CASRRLATGELFF,TGTGCCAGCAGGCGACTAGCAACCGGGGAGCTGTTTTTT
few,TRBD2,TRBJ2-1,TRBV20-1,CSAATSRSSYNEQFF,TGCAGTGCTGCGACTAGCAGGAGCTCCTACAATGAGCAGTTCTTC
many,-,TRBJ2-7,TRBV6-5,CASKQGSYEQYF,TGTGCCAGCAAACAGGGCTCCTACGAGCAGTACTTC
few,-,TRBJ2-1,TRBV11-2,CASSPGPDEQFF,TGTGCCAGCAGCCCGGGACCGGATGAGCAGTTCTTC
-,-,TRBJ1-2,TRBV28,CASSLGGADYGYTF,TGTGCCAGCAGTCTCGGGGGCGCTGACTATGGCTACACCTTC
many,-,TRBJ1-2,TRBV3-1,CASSQVGDGYTF,TGTGCCAGCAGCCAAGTGGGAGATGGCTACACCTTC
few,-,TRBJ2-1,TRBV20-1,CSGPQSGGHEQFF,TGCAGTGGCCCTCAATCGGGGGGCCATGAGCAGTTCTTC
many,-,TRBJ2-7,TRBV4-1,CASSPQLTVVNEQYF,TGCGCCAGCAGCCCTCAGCTCACCGTCGTGAACGAGCAGTACTTC
many,-,TRBJ2-7,TRBV7-2,CASSPKPYEQYF,TGTGCCAGCAGCCCCAAACCCTACGAGCAGTACTTC
few,-,TRBJ2-2,TRBV29-1,CSVSSGVNTGELFF,TGCAGCGTCAGTAGCGGAGTTAACACCGGGGAGCTGTTTTTT
many,-,TRBJ2-5,TRBV4-3,CASSRRTEETQYF,TGCGCCAGCAGCCGTCGGACAGAAGAGACCCAGTACTTC
-,-,TRBJ2-7,TRBV4-1,CASSQVGGPTYEQYF,TGCGCCAGCAGCCAAGTGGGGGGGCCCACCTACGAGCAGTACTTC
-,TRBD1,TRBJ1-3,TRBV29-1,CSVLNRGEGNTIYF,TGCAGCGTCCTAAACAGGGGGGAAGGAAACACCATATATTTT
few,-,TRBJ2-7,TRBV7-2,CASSLYPMGDYEQYF,TGTGCCAGCAGCTTATACCCGATGGGCGATTACGAGCAGTACTTC
-,TRBD1,TRBJ2-7,TRBV4-1,CASRGTGMSEQYF,TGCGCCAGCAGGGGGACAGGGATGAGCGAGCAGTACTTC
-,-,TRBJ1-2,TRBV28,CASSITATPFYGYTF,TGTGCCAGCAGTATTACAGCGACTCCCTTCTATGGCTACACCTTC
-,-,TRBJ2-1,TRBV28,CASRASAVGGNEQFF,TGTGCCAGCCGTGCGTCGGCGGTAGGGGGGAATGAGCAGTTCTTC
-,-,TRBJ2-3,TRBV5-1,CASSLGFSTDTQYF,TGCGCCAGCAGCTTGGGCTTTAGCACAGATACGCAGTATTTT
few,-,TRBJ2-7,TRBV29-1,CSVVSGYEQYF,TGCAGCGTTGTATCAGGCTACGAGCAGTACTTC
few,TRBD2,TRBJ2-1,TRBV30,CACLAGNSYNEQFF,TGTGCCTGCCTAGCGGGCAATTCCTACAATGAGCAGTTCTTC
-,-,TRBJ2-7,TRBV19,CASSRTALGYEQYF,TGTGCCAGTAGCCGGACAGCCTTAGGTTACGAGCAGTACTTC
few,-,TRBJ2-1,TRBV6-5,CASSYGPDYNEQFF,TGTGCCAGCAGTTACGGACCGGACTACAATGAGCAGTTCTTC
-,-,TRBJ2-2,TRBV4-2,CASSQVEFRAGGGELFF,TGTGCCAGCAGCCAAGTGGAGTTTAGGGCCGGGGGCGGGGAGCTGTTTTTT